The 10 T cell receptor beta chains in this list originate from one sample, sequenced in a study of shared clonotypes between healthy human individuals. Sequencing used immunoSEQ multiplex PCR; TCRdb keeps in-frame clones, though not all of them. The sample yields about 1.5 million clones, roughly 96% seen once. What was sequenced was naive CD4+ T cells sorted from blood. Stated subset: CD45RA+ positively selected. Source of these receptors: a man aged 30 to 45 in good health.

The J gene is TRBJ1-5, the V gene TRBV18, with 7 bases that match TRBD1. This CDR3 has 17 amino acids. Unmatched junction bases numbered 12, after V lost 2 bases and J lost 5 bases. Germline loops: CDR1 KGHSH, CDR2 LQKENI. CDR3 sequence reads: CASSPTVSLRGDQPQHF. In DNA form, the CDR3 reads TGTGCCAGCTCACCAACAGTATCACTCAGGGGGGATCAGCCCCAGCATTTT.

J is TRBJ2-7 and V is TRBV2; 8 bases agree with TRBD1. The germline CDR1 and CDR2 sequences are SNHLY and FYNNEI. CDR3 length: 13 residues. With V trimmed by 6 bases and J by 7 bases, 8 bases remained unmatched. The chain's CDR3 is CASRRRGQGEQYF. CDR3 nucleotides: TGTGCCAGCAGACGCAGGGGGCAGGGAGAGCAGTACTTC.

The V gene is TRBV10-3, the J gene TRBJ1-2, with D possibly being TRBD1 (5 bases). The germline gives CDR1 ENHRY, CDR2 SYGVKD. V dropped 3 bases and J dropped 6 bases, with 8 bases sitting between them. This CDR3 comprises 12 residues. CDR3 sequence (DNA): TGTGCCATCAGTGACTGGGGGAATGGCTACACCTTC. As protein: CAISDWGNGYTF.

This clone occurred once. The V gene is TRBV7-6, the J gene TRBJ2-1; TRBD2 aligns across 13 bases. Trimming removed 6 bases from V and 9 bases from J; junction bases left unmatched: 14. CDR1 and CDR2 (germline): SGHVS, FNYEAQ. This CDR3 has 17 residues. This CDR3 reads CASSSYRGGLAGVEQFF. In DNA, the CDR3 is TGTGCCAGCAGTTCCTACCGGGGTGGACTAGCGGGAGTTGAGCAGTTCTTC.

The V gene is TRBV18, the J gene TRBJ1-1; D is perhaps TRBD1 (5 bases). Germline-derived CDR1 and CDR2 are KGHSH and LQKENI. Trimming took 3 bases from V and 1 from J, leaving 15 bases between them. This CDR3 region has 16 residues. Written as DNA, the CDR3 is TGTGCCAGCTCACCCGGGAGGTTAGGGGCGAACACTGAAGCTTTCTTT. Translated, it gives CASSPGRLGANTEAFF.

The V gene is TRBV4-1, the J gene TRBJ2-2, with D hard to call. This CDR3 contains 16 residues. Looked up from germline, CDR1 is MGHRA and CDR2 is YSYEKL. V lost 1 base to trimming and J lost 6 bases, with 15 bases between them. CDR3: CASSQVVGIAPGELFF. CDR3 coding DNA: TGCGCCAGCAGCCAAGTTGTTGGGATAGCTCCCGGGGAGCTGTTTTTT.

This chain connects TRBV29-1 to TRBJ2-7, with 7 bases identical to TRBD1. CDR3 length: 13 amino acids. Germline CDR1 and CDR2: SQVTM and ANQGSEA. The V and J ends lost 7 bases and 2 bases, in that order; junction bases with no gene match: 8. The CDR3 reads CSARRTGTYEQYF. The CDR3 DNA reads as TGCAGCGCACGGCGGACAGGAACCTACGAGCAGTACTTC.

This sequence joins TRBV5-1 and TRBJ2-6; a weak D match, TRBD2 (5 bases). Germline V lookup: CDR1 SGHRS, CDR2 YFSETQ. V was cut by 4 bases and J by 2 bases, with 19 bases left in between. This CDR3 is 18 amino acids long. The CDR3 is CASSQAFSLGAGANVLTF. CDR3 sequence (DNA): TGCGCCAGCAGCCAGGCGTTTAGTCTCGGGGCTGGGGCCAACGTCCTGACTTTC.

The rearrangement joins TRBV9 to TRBJ2-5; the D gene could be TRBD1 or TRBD2 (5 bases each). V was shortened by 2 bases and J by 4 bases, with 12 bases between the two germline ends. The CDR3 extends over 14 amino acids. The V gene's germline CDR1 is SGDLS and CDR2 YYNGEE. CDR3 loop: CASSVEVQGETQYF. CDR3 DNA: TGTGCCAGCAGCGTGGAGGTTCAGGGAGAGACCCAGTACTTC.

This chain joins TRBV6-6 and TRBJ1-3, with 8 positions matching TRBD1. CDR1 is MNHNY and CDR2 is SVGAGI in the germline V gene (reference sequence). After removal of 8 bases from V and 8 bases from J, the junction contained 8 bases not matched to a gene. CDR3 size: 13 residues. The CDR3 coding sequence is TGTGCCAGCGGGGAGACAGGGGTACACACCATATATTTT. Residues: CASGETGVHTIYF.